Following are 23 T cell receptor beta chains from one sample sequenced in a study of shared clonotypes between healthy human individuals. Data came from immunoSEQ multiplex PCR; TCRdb stores just in-frame clones and leaves some out. This table has under 1,100,000 clones, around 82% appearing once. Sequenced input: memory CD4+ T cells from PBMCs. Specified subset: CD45RA-negative fraction. The receptor set was obtained from a man between 18 and 29 years old in good health. Some clones in this sample may be carry-over from other donors' samples.

The gene calls are TRBV7-8 and TRBJ2-5; D may be TRBD1 (5 bases). V was shortened by 4 bases and J by 2 bases, with 11 bases between the two germline ends. Germline assignment: CDR1 SGHVS and CDR2 FQNEAQ. The CDR3 loop spans 14 amino acids. CDR3 amino acids: CASSSTGDQETQYF. In nucleotides, the CDR3 is TGTGCCAGCAGCTCAACAGGAGATCAAGAGACCCAGTACTTC.

V and J are TRBV19 and TRBJ1-2; TRBD1 agrees at 12 bases. Trimming took 5 bases from V and 8 from J; bases not matched to a gene: 12. CDR3 size: 16 residues. CDR1 is LNHDA and CDR2 is SQIVND in the germline V gene (reference sequence). In DNA, the CDR3 is TGTGCCAGTAGTGTTACCGCCGGGACAGGGGGCGGAGGCTACACCTTC. It encodes CASSVTAGTGGGGYTF.

The rearrangement uses TRBV5-1 and TRBJ2-1, with 9 bases matching TRBD2. The trim removed 0 bases at V and 7 bases at J, leaving 11 bases unmatched. This CDR3 is built from 17 residues. Germline V CDR1 and CDR2: SGHRS, YFSETQ. The CDR3 nucleotides read TGCGCCAGCAGCTTGGCCGAAGGCGGGAGGGCCTTAAATGAGCAGTTCTTC. Translation: CASSLAEGGRALNEQFF.

This chain connects TRBV5-1 to TRBJ2-3; D possibly corresponds to TRBD1 (6 bases). The ends were cut back, 3 bases at V and 6 bases at J, with 11 bases in the middle. This CDR3 is built from 13 residues. Per germline, CDR1 SGHRS and CDR2 YFSETQ. CDR3: CASSSQGWDTQYF. The CDR3 DNA sequence: TGCGCCAGCAGCTCCCAGGGGTGGGATACGCAGTATTTT.

This chain links TRBV29-1 with TRBJ1-2, with D perhaps matching TRBD1 (5 bases). Trimming pared 1 base from V and 1 base from J, leaving 10 bases between. Looked up from germline, CDR1 is SQVTM and CDR2 is ANQGSEA. The CDR3 is 14 residues long. The CDR3 loop is CSVEGAGLNYGYTF. The CDR3 DNA sequence: TGCAGCGTTGAAGGGGCAGGGCTTAACTATGGCTACACCTTC.

The chain combines TRBV2 with TRBJ1-2; D might be TRBD1 (5 bases). From germline, CDR1 is SNHLY and CDR2 FYNNEI. The CDR3 consists of 12 residues. V lost 0 bases and J 8 bases, leaving 7 bases between the germline ends. As DNA, the CDR3 is TGTGCCAGCAGTGAAGCGTGGGGGGGCTACACCTTC. This sequence encodes CASSEAWGGYTF.

V is TRBV4-2 and J is TRBJ2-1; D possibly corresponds to TRBD2 (9 bases). V was cut by 0 bases and J by 7 bases, with 25 bases left in between. The CDR3 loop spans 19 amino acids. Germline-derived CDR1 and CDR2 are LGHNA and YNFKEQ. This CDR3 reads CASSQDPAGGGRARNEQFF. In nucleotides, the CDR3 is TGTGCCAGCAGCCAAGATCCCGCAGGGGGCGGGAGGGCCCGAAATGAGCAGTTCTTC.

The chain couples TRBV5-5 to TRBJ2-7; D uncertain. The CDR3 length is 14 residues. V was cut by 0 bases and J by 0 bases, with 7 bases left in between. Germline CDR1 and CDR2: SGHKS and YYEKEE (reference sequence). CDR3 protein: CASSLGPHSYEQYF. The CDR3 DNA reads TGTGCCAGCAGCTTGGGACCCCACTCCTACGAGCAGTACTTC.

A note on this clone: This sample includes further DNA sequences coding for the same CDR3. The rearrangement links TRBV5-1 to TRBJ1-3; TRBD1 might be the D (6 bases). The CDR3 is 14 residues long. In germline, CDR1 is SGHRS, CDR2 YFSETQ. The germline V and J ends were trimmed by 4 bases and 4 bases, with 12 bases remaining between them. The CDR3, as DNA: TGCGCCAGCAGCCCCGGGGGCCCAGGAAACACCATATATTTT. Translating it yields CASSPGGPGNTIYF.

The chain links TRBV4-2 to TRBJ2-1; 15 nucleotides line up with TRBD2. This CDR3 comprises 16 residues. Germline V CDR1 and CDR2: LGHNA, YNFKEQ. V lost 4 bases and J lost 9; bases outside the gene matches: 7. CDR3 DNA: TGTGCCAGCAGCCCGGGACTAGCGGGGGGAGTGGGTGAGCAGTTCTTC. Encoded protein: CASSPGLAGGVGEQFF.

The chain combines TRBV15 with TRBJ2-1, with TRBD2 identical over 10 bases. The CDR3 covers 16 residues. The junction had 4 bases not matched to a gene; V was cut back by 1 base and J by 4 bases. CDR1 is LNHNV and CDR2 is YYDKDF in the germline V gene (reference sequence). For the CDR3, the DNA is TGTGCCACCAGCAGAGTGTGGACTAGCGGATACAATGAGCAGTTCTTC. As protein: CATSRVWTSGYNEQFF. The whole variable domain, remainder taken from reference TRBV15 and TRBJ2-1, is DAMVIQNPRYQVTQFGKPVTLSCSQTLNHNVMYWYQQKSSQAPKLLFHYYDKDFNNEADTPDNFQSRRPNTSFCFLDIRSPGLGDTAMYLCATSRVWTSGYNEQFFGPGTRLTVL.

The count of this clone is one. The chain carries TRBV27 and TRBJ2-5; perhaps TRBD2 as D (7 bases). CDR3 length: 13 residues. Per germline, CDR1 MNHEY and CDR2 SMNVEV (reference sequence). The V end was cut by 8 bases, the J end by 3 bases, with 13 bases between. CDR3 coding DNA: TGTGCCAGCGAGGAGGGGGGGGAAGAGACCCAGTACTTC. Amino acids: CASEEGGEETQYF.

The chain employs TRBV9 and TRBJ2-5; D remains ambiguous. V lost 2 bases and J lost 2, with 25 bases in between. The CDR3 has 19 residues. Germline V CDR1 and CDR2: SGDLS, YYNGEE. CDR3 nucleotides: TGTGCCAGCAGCGTGAGAGGTTCGAGTGGGCAGGAGCTACAAGAGACCCAGTACTTC. Its protein product is CASSVRGSSGQELQETQYF. Full variable domain (outside the CDR3, taken from reference TRBV9 and TRBJ2-5): DSGVTQTPKHLITATGQRVTLRCSPRSGDLSVYWYQQSLDQGLQFLIQYYNGEERAKGNILERFSAQQFPDLHSELNLSSLELGDSALYFCASSVRGSSGQELQETQYFGPGTRLLVL.

The gene calls are TRBV2 and TRBJ1-1, with 8 nucleotides matching TRBD1. V lost 6 bases, J lost 1 base, and 4 bases stayed unmatched. Germline V gene data show CDR1 as SNHLY and CDR2 as FYNNEI. This CDR3 region has 14 residues. CDR3 nucleotide sequence: TGTGCCAGCAGGTTGGACAGGGAGAACACTGAAGCTTTCTTT. Protein product: CASRLDRENTEAFF.

This chain uses TRBV28 with TRBJ2-7; 10 bases are shared with TRBD2. The J segment lost 7 bases and the V segment lost 4 bases, leaving 7 bases of the junction unmatched. This CDR3 contains 14 residues. Per germline, CDR1 MDHEN and CDR2 SYDVKM. CDR3 DNA sequence: TGTGCCAGCAGTTCTCTAGCGGGAGCGAGGGAGCAGTACTTC. Translation gives CASSSLAGAREQYF.

This clone was seen only once. The V gene is TRBV28, the J gene TRBJ1-1, with D perhaps TRBD1 (6 bases). Germline V gives CDR1 MDHEN, CDR2 SYDVKM. The CDR3 runs to 12 residues. Trimming pared 4 bases from V and 10 bases from J, leaving 13 bases between. CDR3 in DNA: TGTGCCAGCAGTTCGTACAGGGTAGCAGCTTTCTTT. It encodes CASSSYRVAAFF.

V usage is TRBV10-2 and J usage is TRBJ2-7, with D perhaps matching TRBD1 or TRBD2 (5 bases each). The germline V gene encodes CDR1 WSHSY and CDR2 SAAADI. This CDR3 comprises 13 residues. Trimming took off 6 bases at V and 3 bases at J, with 12 bases between the two ends. Written as DNA, the CDR3 is TGCGCCAGCAGCCCGGGACGTCGCTACGAGCAGTACTTC. As protein: CASSPGRRYEQYF.

This clone is a singleton in its sample. The chain recombines TRBV2 with TRBJ2-7; 8 bases fit TRBD2. The V gene's germline CDR1 is SNHLY and CDR2 FYNNEI. The length of the CDR3 is 15 residues. V dropped 4 bases and J dropped 6; count of bases not matched to a gene: 11. This CDR3 is CASSAEAGDIAEQYF. The DNA of the CDR3 is TGTGCCAGCAGTGCCGAAGCGGGAGATATTGCCGAGCAGTACTTC.

This rearrangement joins TRBV25-1 to TRBJ2-1; D ambiguous. Trimming took 2 bases from V and 0 from J, leaving 11 bases between them. CDR1 is MGHDK, CDR2 SYGVNS, per germline. The CDR3 loop spans 16 amino acids. The CDR3 bases are TGTGCCAGCAGTGAAAAAAAGGCGTCCTCCTACAATGAGCAGTTCTTC. This encodes CASSEKKASSYNEQFF.

The chain is built from TRBV6-6 and TRBJ1-3; 9 bases fit TRBD1. The CDR3 has 14 amino acids. The J segment lost 16 bases and the V segment lost 6 bases, leaving 16 bases of the junction unmatched. Germline V CDR1 and CDR2: MNHNY, SVGAGI (reference sequence). As DNA, the CDR3 is TGTGCCAGCAGCATACTATCACAGGGGGCAGGGGTCTATTTT. Its protein product is CASSILSQGAGVYF.

J is TRBJ2-1 and V is TRBV11-3, with TRBD2 as a possible D gene (6 bases). V was shortened by 4 bases and J by 3 bases, with 13 bases between the two germline ends. Germline values: CDR1 SGHNT, CDR2 YENEEA. The CDR3 is 15 amino acids. CDR3 sequence: CASSSGLSIYNEQFF. DNA of the CDR3: TGTGCCAGCAGCTCGGGACTTTCTATCTACAATGAGCAGTTCTTC.

The chain links TRBV30 to TRBJ1-4; no reliable D call. Trimming took off 5 bases at V and 5 bases at J, with 12 bases between the two ends. The CDR3 spans 13 residues. The germline gives CDR1 GTSNPN, CDR2 SVGIG (reference sequence). The CDR3 DNA sequence: TGTGCCTGGGGACGTCAGGCCAATGAAAAACTGTTTTTT. Protein: CAWGRQANEKLFF. Variable domain in full (rest from reference TRBV30 and TRBJ1-4): SQTIHQWPATLVQPVGSPLSLECTVEGTSNPNLYWYRQAAGRGLQLLFYSVGIGQISSEVPQNLSASRPQDRQFILSSKKLLLSDSGFYLCAWGRQANEKLFFGSGTQLSVL.

This sequence joins TRBV11-2 and TRBJ2-3; perhaps TRBD2 as D (6 bases). The germline CDR1 and CDR2 sequences are SGHAT and FQNNGV. The CDR3 extends over 15 amino acids. Between the trimmed V and J ends, which lost 1 base and 0 bases, there was a span of 8 bases. This chain's CDR3 is CASSLGGTSTDTQYF. The DNA of the CDR3 is TGTGCCAGCAGCTTAGGGGGGACTAGCACAGATACGCAGTATTTT.